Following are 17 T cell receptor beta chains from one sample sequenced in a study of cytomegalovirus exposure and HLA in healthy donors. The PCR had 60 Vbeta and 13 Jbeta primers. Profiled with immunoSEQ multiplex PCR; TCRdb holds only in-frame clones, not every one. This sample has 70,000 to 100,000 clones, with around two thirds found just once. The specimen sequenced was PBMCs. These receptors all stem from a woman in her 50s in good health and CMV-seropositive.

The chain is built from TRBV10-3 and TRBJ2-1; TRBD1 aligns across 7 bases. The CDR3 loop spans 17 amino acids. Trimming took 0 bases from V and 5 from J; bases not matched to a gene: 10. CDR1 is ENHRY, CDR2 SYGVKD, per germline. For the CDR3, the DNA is TGTGCCATCAGTGAGTCGGTAGGGGGCCGGACGAACAATGAGCAGTTCTTC. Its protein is CAISESVGGRTNNEQFF.

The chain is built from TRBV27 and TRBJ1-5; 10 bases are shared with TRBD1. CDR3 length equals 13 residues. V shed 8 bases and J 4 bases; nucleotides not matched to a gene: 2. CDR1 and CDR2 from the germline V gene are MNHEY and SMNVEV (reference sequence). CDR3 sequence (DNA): TGTGCCAGCTGGACAGGGGGGAATCAGCCCCAGCATTTT. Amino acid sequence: CASWTGGNQPQHF.

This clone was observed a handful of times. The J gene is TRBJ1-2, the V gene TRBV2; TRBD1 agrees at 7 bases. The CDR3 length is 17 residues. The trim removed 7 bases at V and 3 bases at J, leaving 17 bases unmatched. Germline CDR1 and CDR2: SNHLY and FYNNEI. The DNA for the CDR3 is TGTGCCAGCATGGTTGTCGGGACAGCGGGCAAGGACTATGGCTACACCTTC. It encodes CASMVVGTAGKDYGYTF.

CDR3 sequence (DNA): TGTGCCAGCAGGGTGCCCGGGACAAACTATGGCTACACCTTC. It translates to CASRVPGTNYGYTF. This chain uses TRBV2 with TRBJ1-2; maybe TRBD1 (6 bases). V lost 6 bases, J lost 2 bases, and 13 bases lay in between. The germline V gene has CDR1 SNHLY and CDR2 FYNNEI. The CDR3 has 14 amino acids.

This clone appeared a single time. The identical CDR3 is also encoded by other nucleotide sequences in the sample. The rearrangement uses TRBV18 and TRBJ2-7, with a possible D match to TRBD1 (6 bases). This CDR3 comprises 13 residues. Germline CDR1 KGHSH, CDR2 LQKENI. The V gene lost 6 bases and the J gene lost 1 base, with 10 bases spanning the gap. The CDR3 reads CASSRGQSYEQYV. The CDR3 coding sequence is TGTGCCAGCTCCCGCGGACAGTCCTACGAGCAGTACGTC.

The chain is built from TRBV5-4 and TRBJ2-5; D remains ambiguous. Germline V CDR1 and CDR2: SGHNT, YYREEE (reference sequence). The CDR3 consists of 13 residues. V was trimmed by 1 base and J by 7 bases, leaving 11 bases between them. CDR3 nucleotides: TGTGCCAGCAGCTTGCCTCCAGGAAGGACCCAGTACTTC. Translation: CASSLPPGRTQYF.

The CDR3 DNA reads as TGCGCCAGCAGCCCATACTCCGGGACAGTCAGCTCTGGAAACACCATATATTTT. Its protein product is CASSPYSGTVSSGNTIYF. This chain connects TRBV10-1 to TRBJ1-3; 7 bases agree with TRBD1. In germline, CDR1 is WNHNN, CDR2 SYGVQD (reference sequence). The CDR3 sequence is 18 residues long. Trimming took 6 bases from V and 0 from J; bases not matched to a gene: 14.

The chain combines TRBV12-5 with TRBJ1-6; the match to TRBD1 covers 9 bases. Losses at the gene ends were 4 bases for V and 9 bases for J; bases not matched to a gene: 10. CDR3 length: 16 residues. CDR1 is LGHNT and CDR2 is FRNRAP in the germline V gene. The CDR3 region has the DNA TGTGCTAGTGGTTCTACTCCGGGACAGGGTATTTCACCCCTCCACTTT. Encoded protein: CASGSTPGQGISPLHF.

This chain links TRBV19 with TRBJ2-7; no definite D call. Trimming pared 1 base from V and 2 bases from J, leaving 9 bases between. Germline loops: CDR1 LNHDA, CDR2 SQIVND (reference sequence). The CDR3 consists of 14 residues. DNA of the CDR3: TGTGCCAGTAGTATAGGGCAAGTTGCCTACGAGCAGTACTTC. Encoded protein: CASSIGQVAYEQYF.

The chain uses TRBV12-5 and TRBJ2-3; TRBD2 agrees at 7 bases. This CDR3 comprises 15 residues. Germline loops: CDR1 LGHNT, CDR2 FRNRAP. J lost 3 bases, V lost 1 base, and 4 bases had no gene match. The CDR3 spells CASGLGTRSTDTQYF. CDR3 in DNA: TGTGCTAGTGGTTTGGGGACTAGGTCTACAGATACGCAGTATTTT.

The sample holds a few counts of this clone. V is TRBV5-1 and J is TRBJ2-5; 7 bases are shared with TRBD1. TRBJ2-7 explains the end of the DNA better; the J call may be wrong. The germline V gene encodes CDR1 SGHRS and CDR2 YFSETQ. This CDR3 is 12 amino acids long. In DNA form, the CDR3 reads TGCGCCAGCAGGAGGGACAGTGTCGAGCAGTACTTC. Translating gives CASRRDSVEQYF.

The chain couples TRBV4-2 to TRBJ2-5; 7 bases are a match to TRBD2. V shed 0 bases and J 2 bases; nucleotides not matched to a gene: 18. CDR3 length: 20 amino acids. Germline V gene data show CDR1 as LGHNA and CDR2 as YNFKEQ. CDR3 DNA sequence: TGTGCCAGCAGCCAAGAAAGGGTTAGCGGGTACAAACGACTACAAGAGACCCAGTACTTC. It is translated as CASSQERVSGYKRLQETQYF.

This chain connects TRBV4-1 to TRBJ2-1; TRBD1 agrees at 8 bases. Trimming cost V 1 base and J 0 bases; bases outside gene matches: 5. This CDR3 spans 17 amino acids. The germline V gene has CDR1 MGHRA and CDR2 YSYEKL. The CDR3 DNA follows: TGCGCCAGCAGCCAAGGGACAGGGTGGAACTCCTACAATGAGCAGTTCTTC. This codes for CASSQGTGWNSYNEQFF.

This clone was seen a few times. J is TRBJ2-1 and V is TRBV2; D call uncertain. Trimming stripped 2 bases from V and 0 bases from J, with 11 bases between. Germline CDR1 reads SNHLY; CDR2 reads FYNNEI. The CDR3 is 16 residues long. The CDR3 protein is CASSERGGGSYNEQFF. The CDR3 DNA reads TGTGCCAGCAGTGAACGAGGCGGCGGCTCCTACAATGAGCAGTTCTTC.

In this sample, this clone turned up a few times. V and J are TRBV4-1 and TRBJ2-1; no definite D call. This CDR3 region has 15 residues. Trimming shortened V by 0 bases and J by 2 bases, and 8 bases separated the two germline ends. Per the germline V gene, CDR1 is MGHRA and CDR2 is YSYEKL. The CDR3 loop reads CASSQDLGPYNEQFF. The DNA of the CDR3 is TGCGCCAGCAGCCAAGATCTGGGCCCCTACAATGAGCAGTTCTTC.

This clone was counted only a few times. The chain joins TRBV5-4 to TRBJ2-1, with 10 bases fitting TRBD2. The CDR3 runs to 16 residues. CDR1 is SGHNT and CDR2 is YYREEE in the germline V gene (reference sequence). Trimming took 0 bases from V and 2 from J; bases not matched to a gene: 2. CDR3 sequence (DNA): TGTGCCAGCAGCTTGGGAAGCGGGGGGGCCTACAATGAGCAGTTCTTC. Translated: CASSLGSGGAYNEQFF.

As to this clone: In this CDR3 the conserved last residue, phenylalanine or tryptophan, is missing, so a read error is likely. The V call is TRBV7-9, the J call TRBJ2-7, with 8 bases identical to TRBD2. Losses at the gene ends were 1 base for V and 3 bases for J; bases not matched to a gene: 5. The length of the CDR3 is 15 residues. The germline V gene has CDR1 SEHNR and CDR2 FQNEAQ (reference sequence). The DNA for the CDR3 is TGTGCCAGCAGCTTAGGAGCGGGGGCCGTCTACGAGCAGTACCTC. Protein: CASSLGAGAVYEQYL.